The 12 T cell receptor beta chains below come from one sample, sequenced in a study of T cells after yellow fever vaccination. TCRdb re-analysed the 5' RACE reads in MiXCR, keeping a single row per CDR3 protein. The sample records more than 300,000 distinct CDR3 sequences, about 10% being singletons. The source material was CD4+ T cells sorted from PBMCs, sampled 45 days after the yellow fever booster vaccination. These TCRs come from a man between 18 and 35 years old who received the YFV17D yellow fever vaccine.

At least ten counts were recorded for this clonotype. The chain has TRBV7-9 and TRBJ2-5; maybe TRBD1 (6 bases). The CDR3 extends over 15 amino acids. The germline CDR1 and CDR2 sequences are SEHNR and FQNEAQ (reference sequence). Trimming cost V 1 base and J 1 base, with 10 bases left between them. CDR3 sequence: CASSLGTVIQETQYF. CDR3 DNA sequence: TGTGCCAGCAGCTTAGGGACAGTCATCCAAGAGACCCAGTACTTC.

J is TRBJ2-1 and V is TRBV9; D gene ambiguous. This CDR3 has 15 residues. The V and J ends lost 1 base and 9 bases respectively, with 17 bases between them. Germline V gives CDR1 SGDLS, CDR2 YYNGEE. The CDR3 reads CASSVLGIGPSEQFF. The CDR3 region has the DNA TGTGCCAGCAGCGTATTGGGGATAGGCCCGAGTGAGCAGTTCTTC.

The genes are TRBV29-1 and TRBJ2-7; D is unclear. Germline V CDR1 and CDR2: SQVTM, ANQGSEA. Trimming cost V 8 bases and J 3 bases, with 14 bases left between them. CDR3 size: 12 residues. CDR3 sequence (DNA): TGCAGCCCCCTCGGCTGGGGCTACGAGCAGTACTTC. It specifies CSPLGWGYEQYF.

The rearrangement links TRBV5-1 to TRBJ2-1; possibly TRBD2 for D (5 bases). Trimming stripped 4 bases from V and 0 bases from J, with 11 bases between. The CDR3 is 15 amino acids. CDR1 SGHRS and CDR2 YFSETQ come from the germline V gene. In DNA, the CDR3 is TGCGCCAGCAGCGGAGGACTTTACTCCTACAATGAGCAGTTCTTC. As protein: CASSGGLYSYNEQFF.

This clonotype was recorded many times. The chain is built from TRBV6-1 and TRBJ2-7, with a tentative D call TRBD1 (6 bases). Trimming left V 4 bases short and J 4 bases short, with 11 bases between. The CDR3 extends over 13 amino acids. Per the germline V gene, CDR1 is MNHNS and CDR2 is SASEGT. CDR3 sequence: CASSVNRAYEQYV. CDR3 nucleotides: TGTGCCAGCAGTGTAAACAGGGCTTACGAGCAGTACGTC.

This clonotype was seen a handful of times. At one end the junction does not follow the germline gene, possibly because of a read error. The chain combines TRBV7-2 with TRBJ2-7; 11 bases agree with TRBD2. The CDR3 has 15 residues. From germline, CDR1 is SGHTA and CDR2 FQGNSA. CDR3 protein: CASSPLRASGGRKHF. The CDR3 DNA sequence: TGTGCCAGCAGCCCGCTAAGGGCTAGCGGGGGGCGAAAGCACTTC.

This clonotype was seen at least ten times. The chain recombines TRBV5-1 with TRBJ2-3, with 10 bases fitting TRBD2. V was clipped by 1 base and J by 6 bases; unmatched bases: 8. CDR1 and CDR2 (germline): SGHRS, YFSETQ. This CDR3 is built from 16 residues. The chain's CDR3 is CASSLIPAGGPDTQYF. In DNA form, the CDR3 reads TGCGCCAGCAGCTTGATTCCAGCGGGGGGGCCGGATACGCAGTATTTT.

This clonotype was detected many times. This chain connects TRBV3-1 to TRBJ1-2, with D tentatively TRBD1 (5 bases). CDR1 and CDR2 from the germline V gene are LGHDT and YNNKEL (reference sequence). The CDR3 sequence is 17 residues long. The ends were cut back, 2 bases at V and 4 bases at J, with 20 bases in the middle. This CDR3 reads CASSQFIGHLGGYGYTF. Here the CDR3 DNA reads TGTGCCAGCAGCCAATTTATAGGGCACCTGGGGGGCTATGGCTACACCTTC. Full variable domain (missing parts from reference TRBV3-1 and TRBJ1-2): DTAVSQTPKYLVTQMGNDKSIKCEQNLGHDTMYWYKQDSKKFLKIMFSYNNKELIINETVPNRFSPKSPDKAHLNLHINSLELGDSAVYFCASSQFIGHLGGYGYTFGSGTRLTVV.

The rearrangement uses TRBV5-5 and TRBJ2-1; D ambiguous. V was trimmed by 4 bases and J by 3 bases, leaving 8 bases between them. Germline CDR1 and CDR2: SGHKS and YYEKEE (reference sequence). The CDR3 is 13 amino acids. The CDR3 DNA sequence: TGTGCCAGCAGCCAACCACTCTACAATGAGCAGTTCTTC. Amino acid sequence: CASSQPLYNEQFF.

Notes on this clonotype: The missing conserved phenylalanine or tryptophan at the end of this CDR3 makes a read error likely. Because the CDR3's place on the DNA is in doubt, the DNA is left out and the CDR3 is given as listed by TCRdb. This chain uses TRBV11-2 with TRBJ1-3; TRBD1, the D gene given by the table, was not confirmed from the DNA. From its first to its last residue, the CDR3 has 10 amino acids. Germline V CDR1 and CDR2: SGHAT, FQNNGV. CDR3 region: CARKLRQGIR.

The chain carries TRBV4-3 and TRBJ2-2; D remains ambiguous. This CDR3 has 15 residues. V was clipped by 4 bases and J by 6 bases, with 15 bases between them. Germline V gene data show CDR1 as LGHNA and CDR2 as YSLEER. CDR3 sequence (DNA): TGCGCCAGCAGCCGAAGGAATAGTCCACCCGGGGAGCTGTTTTTT. Amino acids: CASSRRNSPPGELFF.

This clonotype was recorded at least ten times. The genes are TRBV6-2 or TRBV6-3 and TRBJ2-5, with a possible D match to TRBD1 (5 bases). V lost 5 bases, J lost 1 base, and 14 bases lay in between. Germline CDR1 MNHEY, CDR2 SVGEGT. CDR3 length: 15 residues. DNA of the CDR3: TGTGCCAGCAGTACGCCGAGTGGGGCCCAAGAGACCCAGTACTTC. This encodes CASSTPSGAQETQYF.